These 4 T cell receptor beta chains share one sample of origin, sequenced in a study of blood T cell repertoires in COVID-19. Produced via immunoSEQ multiplex PCR; TCRdb's table is partial and in-frame only. The table includes hundreds of thousands of clones, approximately 85% detected once. The specimen was peripheral blood. The receptors come from a middle-aged man with COVID-19, enrolled during active disease.

This clone was seen a few times. The rearrangement links TRBV7-9 to TRBJ1-4, with 8 nucleotides matching TRBD1. Germline values: CDR1 SEHNR, CDR2 FQNEAQ (reference sequence). The CDR3 covers 14 residues. V gave up 5 bases and J gave up 9 bases; unmatched junction bases: 8. The CDR3 loop is CASSLASGGKKLFF. Here the CDR3 DNA reads TGTGCCAGCAGCCTGGCTTCAGGGGGCAAAAAACTGTTTTTT.

The chain employs TRBV7-9 and TRBJ2-7, with a weak D call TRBD1 (6 bases). Germline CDR1 reads SEHNR; CDR2 reads FQNEAQ (reference sequence). The CDR3 totals 15 residues. V dropped 1 base and J dropped 3 bases, with 13 bases sitting between them. Here the CDR3 DNA reads TGTGCCAGCAGCTTAGGCCAGGGGATCTTCTACGAGCAGTACTTC. Its translation: CASSLGQGIFYEQYF.

CDR3 residues: CASSPGVVSGEAFF. The CDR3 nucleotides read TGTGCCAGCAGCCCGGGTGTGGTGTCGGGAGAAGCTTTCTTT. The chain employs TRBV7-9 and TRBJ1-1, with D unclear. V was pared by 5 bases and J by 8 bases, with 18 bases between. The CDR3 totals 14 residues. CDR1 is SEHNR, CDR2 FQNEAQ, per germline (reference sequence).

The rearrangement links TRBV3-1 (or the pseudogene TRBV3-2) to TRBJ2-3; TRBD1 agrees at 8 bases. Unmatched junction bases numbered 7, after V lost 0 bases and J lost 5 bases. CDR1 LGHDT and CDR2 YNNKEL come from the germline V gene (reference sequence). This CDR3 has 16 residues. The CDR3 loop reads CASSQDGAGGVDTQYF. As DNA, the CDR3 is TGTGCCAGCAGCCAAGATGGGGCAGGGGGCGTAGATACGCAGTATTTT.